The 17 T cell receptor beta chains below were found in one sample sequenced in a study of blood T cell repertoires in COVID-19 (dated by TCRdb to 2018 to 2021). Libraries were made using the immunoSEQ multiplex PCR assay. This immuneACCESS table, as held by TCRdb, lists in-frame sequences with V and J called but not all clones. Of the missing ones, under half trace to an unresolved V gene in checked studies; the others have no known cause. This sample lists a few hundred thousand clones; 88% were detected once. Together, the top ten hold 1.2% of the sample. The sequenced sample was PBMCs or T cells enriched from blood (not recorded which). These receptors were collected from a young woman who had recovered from COVID-19.

This chain uses TRBV4-2 with TRBJ2-7; 9 nucleotides match TRBD2. The CDR3 totals 15 residues. From germline, CDR1 is LGHNA and CDR2 YNFKEQ. The ends lost 0 bases at V and 5 bases at J; junction bases unmatched: 5. The CDR3 reads CASSQDLRGGDEQYF. Here the CDR3 DNA reads TGTGCCAGCAGCCAAGATTTGCGGGGGGGCGACGAGCAGTACTTC.

This chain links TRBV18 with TRBJ1-1; D is ambiguous. The CDR3 contains 15 residues. The germline CDR1 and CDR2 sequences are KGHSH and LQKENI. With 1 base removed from V and 3 bases from J, the gap between germline ends came to 12 bases. CDR3 DNA sequence: TGTGCCAGCTCACCACTGTCGGAGGTTTACACTGAAGCTTTCTTT. This encodes CASSPLSEVYTEAFF.

The chain links TRBV13 to TRBJ2-3; tentative D call: TRBD1 (5 bases). The CDR3 is made up of 15 amino acids. Germline CDR1 is PRHDT and CDR2 is FYEKMQ (reference sequence). Trimming cost V 0 bases and J 6 bases, with 13 bases left between them. CDR3 sequence (DNA): TGTGCCAGCAGCTTAGGTTCTAGGGCAGGGGATACGCAGTATTTT. This codes for CASSLGSRAGDTQYF. The whole variable domain, remainder taken from reference TRBV13 and TRBJ2-3, is AAGVIQSPRHLIKEKRETATLKCYPIPRHDTVYWYQQGPGQDPQFLISFYEKMQSDKGSIPDRFSAQQFSDYHSELNMSSLELGDSALYFCASSLGSRAGDTQYFGPGTRLTVL.

V and J are TRBV5-6 and TRBJ1-2; 8 bases agree with TRBD1. The V segment lost 0 bases and the J segment 6 bases; nucleotides outside the gene matches: 10. Germline V gene lookup returns CDR1 SGHDT and CDR2 YYEEEE. The CDR3 has 16 amino acids. The CDR3 here is CASSLAGTGAFDGYTF. The CDR3 DNA reads TGTGCCAGCAGCTTGGCTGGGACAGGCGCCTTCGATGGCTACACCTTC. Together with reference TRBV5-6 and TRBJ1-2, the CDR3 gives the full variable domain: DAGVTQSPTHLIKTRGQQVTLRCSPKSGHDTVSWYQQALGQGPQFIFQYYEEEERQRGNFPDRFSGHQFPNYSSELNVNALLLGDSALYLCASSLAGTGAFDGYTFGSGTRLTVV.

The chain uses TRBV7-2 and TRBJ1-4; the D is unclear. This CDR3 spans 13 amino acids. CDR1 is SGHTA, CDR2 FQGNSA, per germline. The V gene lost 2 bases and the J gene lost 8 bases, with 9 bases spanning the gap. The CDR3 nucleotides are TGTGCCAGCAGCTTACCCTCGGAGGAAAAACTGTTTTTT. Translated: CASSLPSEEKLFF.

V is TRBV4-1 and J is TRBJ1-5; a possible D gene is TRBD1 (6 bases). Per germline, CDR1 MGHRA and CDR2 YSYEKL. Trimming stripped 2 bases from V and 6 bases from J, with 14 bases between. The length of the CDR3 is 15 residues. This CDR3 reads CASSQQGGGGQPQHF. The CDR3 DNA is TGCGCCAGCAGCCAACAAGGGGGGGGAGGTCAGCCCCAGCATTTT.

A few counts support this clone. V is TRBV2 and J is TRBJ1-1; 7 nucleotides match TRBD1. V shed 7 bases, J shed 0 bases, and the junction held 11 bases outside the gene matches. The CDR3 runs to 16 residues. Germline V gene lookup returns CDR1 SNHLY and CDR2 FYNNEI. CDR3 DNA: TGTGCCAGCAAGTTCTCCGGGACAGTTATGAACACTGAAGCTTTCTTT. As protein: CASKFSGTVMNTEAFF.

This rearrangement joins TRBV15 to TRBJ2-4, with D perhaps matching TRBD2 (6 bases). Trimming stripped 1 base from V and 8 bases from J, with 18 bases between. The V gene's germline CDR1 is LNHNV and CDR2 YYDKDF (reference sequence). The CDR3 contains 16 residues. The CDR3 bases are TGTGCCACCAGCAGAGTAGGGCGGGGAGTTGGATACATTCAGTACTTC. This sequence encodes CATSRVGRGVGYIQYF.

This clone appeared a single time. The chain joins TRBV30 to TRBJ2-7, with D uncertain. CDR1 GTSNPN and CDR2 SVGIG come from the germline V gene (reference sequence). V shed 2 bases and J shed 0 bases, with 5 bases lying between them. The CDR3 length is 12 residues. CDR3 nucleotide sequence: TGTGCCTGGAGTTCGAGCTCCTACGAGCAGTACTTC. Its protein is CAWSSSSYEQYF. The full variable domain, rest sourced from reference TRBV30 and TRBJ2-7, is SQTIHQWPATLVQPVGSPLSLECTVEGTSNPNLYWYRQAAGRGLQLLFYSVGIGQISSEVPQNLSASRPQDRQFILSSKKLLLSDSGFYLCAWSSSSYEQYFGPGTRLTVT.

V and J are TRBV7-8 and TRBJ1-1; TRBD1 aligns across 8 bases. Germline-derived CDR1 and CDR2 are SGHVS and FQNEAQ. The CDR3 has 15 amino acids. J was trimmed by 0 bases and V by 5 bases; bases with no gene match: 5. The CDR3 here is CASSKQGGMNTEAFF. In DNA form, the CDR3 reads TGTGCCAGCAGCAAACAGGGGGGGATGAACACTGAAGCTTTCTTT.

The chain employs TRBV5-4 and TRBJ2-5; 11 nucleotides line up with TRBD1. Germline assignment: CDR1 SGHNT and CDR2 YYREEE (reference sequence). The ends lost 6 bases at V and 2 bases at J; junction bases unmatched: 6. The CDR3 has 15 residues. The CDR3: CASTRGDRGQETQYF. The CDR3 DNA reads as TGTGCCAGCACCCGGGGGGACAGGGGGCAAGAGACCCAGTACTTC. Together with reference TRBV5-4 and TRBJ2-5, the CDR3 gives the full variable domain: ETGVTQSPTHLIKTRGQQVTLRCSSQSGHNTVSWYQQALGQGPQFIFQYYREEENGRGNFPPRFSGLQFPNYSSELNVNALELDDSALYLCASTRGDRGQETQYFGPGTRLLVL.

The chain employs TRBV7-9 and TRBJ2-3; D not resolved. Germline CDR1 and CDR2: SEHNR and FQNEAQ (reference sequence). The CDR3 covers 14 residues. V gave up 1 base and J gave up 6 bases, with 11 bases separating them. CDR3 residues: CASSLVVDGDTQYF. In nucleotides, the CDR3 is TGTGCCAGCAGCTTAGTCGTCGACGGGGATACGCAGTATTTT.

The chain is built from TRBV3-1 (or the pseudogene TRBV3-2) and TRBJ1-2; D is uncertain. The germline CDR1 and CDR2 sequences are LGHDT and YNNKEL (reference sequence). With 11 bases removed from V and 3 bases from J, the gap between germline ends came to 13 bases. The CDR3 loop spans 12 amino acids. CDR3 sequence: CACSGLDYGYTF. The CDR3 nucleotides read TGTGCCTGCTCGGGGTTGGACTATGGCTACACCTTC.

The rearrangement uses TRBV3-1 (or the pseudogene TRBV3-2) and TRBJ2-7; no clear D. V was pared by 0 bases and J by 9 bases, with 9 bases between. In germline, CDR1 is LGHDT, CDR2 YNNKEL (reference sequence). The CDR3 runs to 12 residues. The CDR3 sequence: CASSQDKIGQYF. The CDR3 DNA follows: TGTGCCAGCAGCCAAGATAAAATCGGGCAGTACTTC.

This sequence joins TRBV20-1 and TRBJ1-2; D ambiguous. CDR3 size: 11 residues. The germline V gene encodes CDR1 DFQATT and CDR2 SNEGSKA (reference sequence). Trimming took off 5 bases at V and 7 bases at J, with 11 bases between the two ends. CDR3 in amino acids: CSAVGGGGYTF. CDR3 coding DNA: TGCAGTGCTGTCGGAGGTGGTGGCTACACCTTC.

This clone was counted a few times. The chain joins TRBV5-4 to TRBJ1-2; the match to TRBD1 covers 7 bases. The CDR3 is 15 amino acids. Trimming took 4 bases from V and 0 from J; bases not matched to a gene: 6. The germline V gene has CDR1 SGHNT and CDR2 YYREEE (reference sequence). This CDR3 reads CASSGGTEANYGYTF. The CDR3 bases are TGTGCCAGCAGCGGGGGGACAGAAGCTAACTATGGCTACACCTTC.

The V and J genes are TRBV11-1 and TRBJ2-5; D perhaps matches TRBD2 (7 bases). V was trimmed by 1 base and J by 5 bases, leaving 14 bases between them. Germline CDR1 is SGHAT and CDR2 is FQDESV (reference sequence). The CDR3 length is 15 residues. CDR3 bases: TGTGCCAGCAGCTTAGTGGGGGGGCGTTTGGAGACCCAGTACTTC. It translates to CASSLVGGRLETQYF.